This TCR beta chain was identified in a study of blood T cell repertoires in COVID-19. Background on the study: Samples of COVID-19 (acute and convalescent) were obtained from the United States, Italy and Spain. T cells, B-cell-depleted T cells, or PBMCs supplied cDNA or gDNA.

Source study methods: Amplification of reference gene primers provided the estimated nucleated cell counts. The table came from immunoSEQ multiplex PCR; TCRdb's copy has only in-frame clones and leaves some out. The V and J calls and the clone size are those of that table, but D and trimming were determined from the DNA. The sample includes about 43,000 clones, 86% of them seen just once. V was shortened by 3 bases and J by 3 bases, with 18 bases between the two germline ends. The CDR3 extends over 17 amino acids. Germline V lookup: CDR1 LNHDA, CDR2 SQIVND (reference sequence). Material for sequencing was peripheral blood. The sequence was collected from a man aged 55-75 years with active COVID-19. The rearrangement joins TRBV19 to TRBJ2-1; D is possibly TRBD1 (5 bases). CDR3 in amino acids: CASSMLPGRADYNEQFF. CDR3 in DNA: TGTGCCAGTAGTATGTTGCCCGGCAGGGCGGACTACAATGAGCAGTTCTTC.